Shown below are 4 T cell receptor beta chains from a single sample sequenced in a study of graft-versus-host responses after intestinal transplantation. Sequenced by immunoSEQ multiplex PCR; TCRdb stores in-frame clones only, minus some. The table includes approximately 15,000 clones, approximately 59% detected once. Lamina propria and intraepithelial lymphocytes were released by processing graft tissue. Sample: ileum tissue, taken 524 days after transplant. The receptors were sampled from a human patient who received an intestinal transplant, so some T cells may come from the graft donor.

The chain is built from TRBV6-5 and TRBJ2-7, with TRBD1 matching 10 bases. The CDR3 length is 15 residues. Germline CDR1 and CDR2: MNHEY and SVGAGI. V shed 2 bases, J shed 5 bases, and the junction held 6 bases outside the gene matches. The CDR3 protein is CASSYGSGTGDEQYF. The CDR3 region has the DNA TGTGCCAGCAGTTACGGGTCCGGGACAGGGGACGAGCAGTACTTC.

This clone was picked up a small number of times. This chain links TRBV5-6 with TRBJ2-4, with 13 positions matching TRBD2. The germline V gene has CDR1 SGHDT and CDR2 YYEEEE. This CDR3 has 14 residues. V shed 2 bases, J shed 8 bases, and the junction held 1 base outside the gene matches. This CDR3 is CASSLLAGGHIQYF. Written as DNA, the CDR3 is TGTGCCAGCAGCTTACTAGCGGGGGGGCACATTCAGTACTTC. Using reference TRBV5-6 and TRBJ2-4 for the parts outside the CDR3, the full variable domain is DAGVTQSPTHLIKTRGQQVTLRCSPKSGHDTVSWYQQALGQGPQFIFQYYEEEERQRGNFPDRFSGHQFPNYSSELNVNALLLGDSALYLCASSLLAGGHIQYFGAGTRLSVL.

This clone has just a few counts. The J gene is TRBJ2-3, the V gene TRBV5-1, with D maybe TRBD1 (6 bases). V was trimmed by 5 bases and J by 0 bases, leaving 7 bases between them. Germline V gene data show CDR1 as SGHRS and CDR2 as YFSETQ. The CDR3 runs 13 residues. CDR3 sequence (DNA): TGCGCCAGCAGTGGGACAAGCACAGATACGCAGTATTTT. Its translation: CASSGTSTDTQYF.

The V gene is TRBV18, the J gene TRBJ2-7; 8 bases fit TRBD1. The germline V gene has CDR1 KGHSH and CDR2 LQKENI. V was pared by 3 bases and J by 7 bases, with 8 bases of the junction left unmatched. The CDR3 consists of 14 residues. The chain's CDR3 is CASSPGRGQEEQYF. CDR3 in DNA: TGTGCCAGCTCACCCGGCAGGGGGCAAGAGGAGCAGTACTTC.